This TCR beta chain was captured in a study of blood T cell repertoires in COVID-19. Across the whole study: Samples came from the United States, Italy and Spain, spanning acute and convalescent COVID-19. Sources were T cells, B-cell-depleted T cells, or PBMCs; the material itself was cDNA or gDNA.

The CDR3 is 15 residues long. The germline CDR1 and CDR2 sequences are SGHNT and YYREEE (reference sequence). The V gene end was trimmed by 2 bases and the J gene end by 1 base; junction bases not matched to a gene: 3. The protocol was immunoSEQ multiplex PCR, while the TCRdb copy is restricted to in-frame clones and leaves out a portion. Among tens of thousands of clones listed, roughly 80% were seen once. This clone was observed many times. The source material was peripheral blood. This clonotype was sampled from a woman aged 80 or over with acute or convalescent COVID-19. This chain joins TRBV5-4 and TRBJ2-7, with 10 bases fitting TRBD1. For the CDR3, the DNA is TGTGCCAGCAGCTTCTGGACAGGGGGATCCTACGAGCAGTACTTC. Amino acids: CASSFWTGGSYEQYF.